This T cell receptor beta chain stems from a study of CD8 T cells in ankylosing spondylitis. Notes on the study in general: Several highly homologous variants made up a TCR beta motif, and this motif appeared characteristic of ankylosing spondylitis blood.

TCRdb analysed the 5' RACE reads with MiXCR anew, one entry per CDR3 protein. The data show around 130,000 distinct CDR3 sequences, about 15% seen once. The sample holds a few counts of this clonotype. What it binds is unknown. Germline V gives CDR1 MNHEY, CDR2 SMNVEV (reference sequence). Trimming cost V 0 bases and J 4 bases, with 6 bases left between them. The CDR3 is 14 residues long. Sequenced material: blood, either unsorted or a sorted T cell fraction (not recorded which). This receptor was taken from a male donor with ankylosing spondylitis. The rearrangement uses TRBV27 and TRBJ2-2, with D uncertain. Here the CDR3 reads CASSLSGFTGELFF. DNA of the CDR3: TGTGCCAGCAGTTTATCGGGGTTCACCGGGGAGCTGTTTTTT.